This T cell receptor (beta chain) emerged from a study of radiation and T cells in renal cell carcinoma. This clone was counted once. Time point defined: blood 2 weeks post-SBRT. The treatment is: 15 Gy SBRT to primary tumor, nephrectomy 4 weeks later. Assay used: immunoSEQ multiplex PCR; TCRdb lists only in-frame clones, some missing. The sample contains 150,000 to 160,000 clones, roughly 86% of which appear only once. The source was blood, collected from a patient whose treatment included radiotherapy and nephrectomy. The sequence was obtained from a woman aged 45-60 years with renal cell carcinoma.

The CDR3 bases are TGTGCCAGCAGCTTAGACACAGGGGGCTACGAGACCCAGTACTTC. This codes for CASSLDTGGYETQYF. The chain links TRBV7-8 to TRBJ2-5, with 9 bases matching TRBD1. V shed 1 base and J 5 bases; nucleotides not matched to a gene: 5. The CDR3 has 15 residues. Per the germline V gene, CDR1 is SGHVS and CDR2 is FQNEAQ.